This T cell receptor beta chain originates from a study of sequential checkpoint blockade in melanoma. Overall study context: Arm A got nivolumab then ipilimumab; arm B the reverse, 1:1. Points from the study as a whole: Patients with week-13 increases in T-cell fraction and clonality benefited about 30 times more often.

Only in-frame clones appear in the TCRdb table, and some are missing; sequencing was by immunoSEQ multiplex PCR. This table holds 4,500 to 7,000 clones, 35% to 45% found once. The V and J ends lost 6 bases and 6 bases respectively, with 15 bases between them. The length of the CDR3 is 13 residues. Germline V CDR1 and CDR2: MDHEN, SYDVKM. This sample's treatment: randomized to nivolumab then ipilimumab (arm A) or the reverse (arm B). Patients had received no earlier DNA-damaging chemotherapy. In the case of this clone: Its cognate antigen is unknown.

The receptor was isolated from a human donor with melanoma. Here the sequenced sample was tumor tissue (inferred from file names), taken from a patient given nivolumab and ipilimumab in sequence. V and J are TRBV28 and TRBJ2-7; TRBD1 is a possible D gene (5 bases). The CDR3 region has the DNA TGTGCCAGCAGCAAGAACGGACACCGCGAGCAGTACTTC. Its translation: CASSKNGHREQYF.